The 5 T cell receptor beta chains listed next were all sequenced from one sample in a study of tumor-infiltrating lymphocytes in primary liver carcinoma. Blood RNA was derived from unsorted whole blood, and germline DNA was extracted too. With a constant-region primer, TCR beta cDNA was made from 450 to 550 ng of total RNA. Investigators got TCR beta libraries out of three nested multiplex PCR rounds, done with slightly modified ARM-PCR. In the first two PCR rounds, TRBV1-TRBV30 forward primers were paired with a C-beta reverse primer, and each round lasted roughly 9 cycles. TCRdb fed the multiplex PCR reads into MiXCR, producing one record per CDR3 protein. The sample lists 190,000 or so distinct CDR3 sequences, roughly two thirds occurring once. Sequencing used peripheral blood. Source of these receptors: a woman aged 60-70 years with primary liver carcinoma and hepatitis B virus infection.

This clonotype has at least ten counts. This sequence joins TRBV29-1 and TRBJ2-3; maybe TRBD2 (6 bases). Germline V gives CDR1 SQVTM, CDR2 ANQGSEA. Trimming shortened V by 1 base and J by 5 bases, and 13 bases separated the two germline ends. The CDR3 runs to 14 residues. DNA for the CDR3: TGCAGCGTTGAAGTCGAGCGGGCTGGAGATACGCAGTATTTT. Protein: CSVEVERAGDTQYF.

As to this clonotype: With a much larger clone just one base away, this may be a read error. The genes are TRBV6-5 and TRBJ1-2, with a possible D match to TRBD1 (5 bases). CDR3 length equals 12 residues. Trimming stripped 10 bases from V and 6 bases from J, with 15 bases between. Germline V gene lookup returns CDR1 MNHEY and CDR2 SVGAGI. The CDR3 is CANTNWGDGYTF. Written as DNA, the CDR3 is TGTGCCAACACAAACTGGGGGGATGGCTACACCTTC.

This clonotype has a handful of counts. The chain is built from TRBV5-5 and TRBJ1-1; unclear D gene. From germline, CDR1 is SGHKS and CDR2 YYEKEE (reference sequence). This CDR3 contains 15 residues. V was trimmed by 4 bases and J by 1 base, leaving 14 bases between them. This chain's CDR3 is CASSPLRHENTEAFF. The DNA for the CDR3 is TGTGCCAGCAGCCCATTGAGACACGAGAACACTGAAGCTTTCTTT.

V is TRBV6-2 or TRBV6-3 and J is TRBJ2-7; D gene uncertain. Germline-derived CDR1 and CDR2 are MNHEY and SVGEGT. Trimming pared 5 bases from V and 9 bases from J, leaving 20 bases between. CDR3 size: 14 residues. CDR3 region: CASSTQTGHTMQYF. DNA of the CDR3: TGTGCCAGCAGTACCCAGACGGGTCATACGATGCAGTACTTC.

As to this clonotype: It may be a read error: a sequence one base away is much more abundant. The chain carries TRBV12-3 or TRBV12-4 and TRBJ2-3, with D perhaps matching TRBD2 (6 bases). With 5 bases removed from V and 5 bases from J, the gap between germline ends came to 17 bases. CDR3 length: 15 amino acids. The DNA of the CDR3 is TGTGCCAGCAGTCCAGCCAGTGGGCGGGGAGATACGCAGTATTTT. Protein sequence: CASSPASGRGDTQYF.